What follows are 18 T cell receptor beta chains derived from one specimen sequenced in a study of cytomegalovirus exposure and HLA in healthy donors. The repertoire was sequenced with immunoSEQ multiplex PCR; TCRdb's copy has only in-frame clones and lacks some. The sample includes about 170,000 clones, about nine tenths of them seen just once. The specimen was PBMCs. These TCRs come from a man between 18 and 35 years old in good health and CMV-seropositive.

The J gene is TRBJ1-5, the V gene TRBV10-3, with 11 bases aligning to TRBD1. CDR3 length: 16 residues. The trim removed 6 bases at V and 6 bases at J, leaving 10 bases unmatched. Germline V lookup: CDR1 ENHRY, CDR2 SYGVKD. The CDR3 loop is CAIREPGQGESQPQHF. CDR3 DNA sequence: TGTGCCATCAGGGAACCGGGACAGGGGGAAAGTCAGCCCCAGCATTTT.

This sequence joins TRBV5-1 and TRBJ2-2; the D gene is possibly TRBD1 (5 bases). There are 15 residues in the CDR3. Germline CDR1 is SGHRS and CDR2 is YFSETQ. Trimming took 2 bases from V and 3 from J, leaving 11 bases between them. The CDR3 loop is CASSLVQGYTGELFF. For the CDR3, the DNA is TGCGCCAGCAGCTTAGTCCAGGGTTACACCGGGGAGCTGTTTTTT.

V usage is TRBV27 and J usage is TRBJ2-3; D gene ambiguous. V was cut by 3 bases and J by 1 base, with 11 bases left in between. Germline V lookup: CDR1 MNHEY, CDR2 SMNVEV (reference sequence). The CDR3 runs to 15 residues. CDR3 DNA: TGTGCCAGCAGTTTCCTACCTCGGGGCACAGATACGCAGTATTTT. Translated, it gives CASSFLPRGTDTQYF.

V gene TRBV10-3 combines with J gene TRBJ1-6; TRBD1 agrees at 8 bases. J gave up 6 bases and V 10 bases, and 5 bases lay outside the gene matches. The CDR3 is 13 residues long. In germline, CDR1 is ENHRY, CDR2 SYGVKD. The CDR3 bases are TGTGCCACCCTGACAGGGGTTAATTCACCCCTCCACTTT. Translation: CATLTGVNSPLHF.

The rearrangement joins TRBV19 to TRBJ2-7; 8 bases agree with TRBD1. The CDR3 contains 14 residues. V was pared by 4 bases and J by 2 bases, with 4 bases of the junction left unmatched. Germline CDR1 reads LNHDA; CDR2 reads SQIVND (reference sequence). The CDR3 loop is CASSRGQVAYEQYF. CDR3 in DNA: TGTGCCAGTAGTAGGGGACAGGTCGCCTACGAGCAGTACTTC.

The chain is built from TRBV28 and TRBJ1-4; D is possibly TRBD1 (5 bases). V was clipped by 4 bases and J by 8 bases, with 14 bases between them. The CDR3 has 14 amino acids. Germline V gene lookup returns CDR1 MDHEN and CDR2 SYDVKM. CDR3 nucleotides: TGTGCCAGCAGTTGGGGGGGGTCATGGGAAAAACTGTTTTTT. This codes for CASSWGGSWEKLFF.

The chain employs TRBV27 and TRBJ2-3, with 14 bases identical to TRBD2. V lost 3 bases, J lost 6 bases, and 5 bases stayed unmatched. The CDR3 is 16 residues long. Germline V gene data show CDR1 as MNHEY and CDR2 as SMNVEV (reference sequence). The CDR3 sequence: CASSLGLAGATDTQYF. Here the CDR3 DNA reads TGTGCCAGCAGTTTGGGACTAGCGGGAGCAACGGATACGCAGTATTTT.

V is TRBV19 and J is TRBJ1-2; TRBD1 matches 8 bases. The J segment lost 7 bases and the V segment lost 3 bases, leaving 10 bases of the junction unmatched. This CDR3 is built from 15 residues. CDR1 and CDR2 (germline): LNHDA, SQIVND (reference sequence). The CDR3 coding sequence is TGTGCCAGTAGTATTGGTGTAGGACAGGGAATTGGCTACACCTTC. It translates to CASSIGVGQGIGYTF.

In DNA form, the CDR3 reads TGTGCCAGCAGTGAACTGGGACTAGCGGACCCGAGCTCCTACAATGAGCAGTTCTTC. Translated, it gives CASSELGLADPSSYNEQFF. The chain is built from TRBV6-4 and TRBJ2-1, with 11 bases lining up with TRBD2. Germline assignment: CDR1 MRHNA and CDR2 SNTAGT. V trimming: 3 bases; J trimming: 0 bases; junction bases outside the gene matches: 10. CDR3 length: 19 residues.

CDR3 loop: CASRKPGHRKTDTQYF. CDR3 nucleotide sequence: TGTGCCAGCAGGAAACCGGGACACAGAAAAACAGATACGCAGTATTTT. The chain has TRBV7-9 and TRBJ2-3; D perhaps matches TRBD1 (6 bases). V was cut by 6 bases and J by 3 bases, with 19 bases left in between. The length of the CDR3 is 16 residues. Looked up from germline, CDR1 is SEHNR and CDR2 is FQNEAQ (reference sequence). Filled out from reference TRBV7-9 and TRBJ2-3, the complete variable domain reads DTGVSQNPRHKITKRGQNVTFRCDPISEHNRLYWYRQTLGQGPEFLTYFQNEAQLEKSRLLSDRFSAERPKGSFSTLEIQRTEQGDSAMYLCASRKPGHRKTDTQYFGPGTRLTVL.

This sequence joins TRBV9 and TRBJ2-1, with 8 bases aligning to TRBD2. This CDR3 region has 18 residues. Germline V CDR1 and CDR2: SGDLS, YYNGEE. The J segment lost 2 bases and the V segment lost 4 bases, leaving 14 bases of the junction unmatched. CDR3 protein: CASSHTVAGGSPYNEQFF. The CDR3, as DNA: TGTGCCAGCAGCCACACCGTGGCGGGAGGTTCCCCCTACAATGAGCAGTTCTTC.

V is TRBV4-3 and J is TRBJ2-7; 7 bases align to TRBD2. V lost 1 base, J lost 3 bases, and 6 bases stayed unmatched. CDR3 size: 15 residues. Germline V gene lookup returns CDR1 LGHNA and CDR2 YSLEER. The CDR3 protein is CASSQGAGPSYEQYF. The CDR3 nucleotides read TGCGCCAGCAGCCAAGGAGCGGGACCAAGCTACGAGCAGTACTTC.

The V and J genes are TRBV10-2 and TRBJ2-1; 10 bases agree with TRBD1. The CDR3 totals 16 residues. V trimming: 4 bases; J trimming: 7 bases; junction bases outside the gene matches: 10. Per the germline V gene, CDR1 is WSHSY and CDR2 is SAAADI. The DNA for the CDR3 is TGCGCCAGCAGTGGAACGGGACAGGGGAATAGAAATGAGCAGTTCTTC. Its protein is CASSGTGQGNRNEQFF.

This chain uses TRBV7-3 with TRBJ2-5, with 16 bases lining up with TRBD2. The J segment lost 9 bases and the V segment lost 5 bases, leaving 6 bases of the junction unmatched. The germline CDR1 and CDR2 sequences are SGHTA and FQGTGA. This CDR3 has 15 residues. The CDR3 protein is CASSPSGLAGGAQYF. DNA of the CDR3: TGTGCCAGCAGCCCCTCGGGACTAGCGGGGGGGGCCCAGTACTTC. Combining the CDR3 with reference TRBV7-3 and TRBJ2-5 gives the whole variable domain GAGVSQTPSNKVTEKGKYVELRCDPISGHTALYWYRQSLGQGPEFLIYFQGTGAADDSGLPNDRFFAVRPEGSVSTLKIQRTERGDSAVYLCASSPSGLAGGAQYFGPGTRLLVL.

The chain is built from TRBV27 and TRBJ2-3, with D uncertain. This CDR3 comprises 14 residues. Trimming stripped 11 bases from V and 4 bases from J, with 19 bases between. Germline V gene data show CDR1 as MNHEY and CDR2 as SMNVEV (reference sequence). CDR3 in amino acids: CASLPTLRADTQYF. The CDR3 DNA follows: TGTGCCTCCCTCCCGACCCTCCGGGCAGATACGCAGTATTTT.

The rearrangement links TRBV4-3 to TRBJ2-3, with 7 bases aligning to TRBD1. V lost 5 bases and J lost 4; bases outside the gene matches: 9. The CDR3 length is 15 residues. Germline lookup yields CDR1 LGHNA and CDR2 YSLEER. The CDR3 here is CASSEQGIRADTQYF. CDR3 in DNA: TGCGCCAGCAGCGAACAGGGGATAAGGGCAGATACGCAGTATTTT.

This clone was recorded once. The chain uses TRBV6-1 and TRBJ1-5, with D possibly matching TRBD1 (6 bases). The CDR3 has 13 residues. Per the germline V gene, CDR1 is MNHNS and CDR2 is SASEGT. Trimming cost V 4 bases and J 5 bases, with 9 bases left between them. In nucleotides, the CDR3 is TGTGCCAGCAGTGTGACAGGTGATCAGCCCCAGCATTTT. Its translation is CASSVTGDQPQHF.

This chain joins TRBV28 and TRBJ1-5; D gene ambiguous. Trimming took off 1 base at V and 2 bases at J, with 12 bases between the two ends. CDR1 and CDR2 (germline): MDHEN, SYDVKM. CDR3 length: 16 residues. DNA for the CDR3: TGTGCCAGCAGTTTATTCCGTCGGGGTCGCAATCAGCCCCAGCATTTT. Protein product: CASSLFRRGRNQPQHF.